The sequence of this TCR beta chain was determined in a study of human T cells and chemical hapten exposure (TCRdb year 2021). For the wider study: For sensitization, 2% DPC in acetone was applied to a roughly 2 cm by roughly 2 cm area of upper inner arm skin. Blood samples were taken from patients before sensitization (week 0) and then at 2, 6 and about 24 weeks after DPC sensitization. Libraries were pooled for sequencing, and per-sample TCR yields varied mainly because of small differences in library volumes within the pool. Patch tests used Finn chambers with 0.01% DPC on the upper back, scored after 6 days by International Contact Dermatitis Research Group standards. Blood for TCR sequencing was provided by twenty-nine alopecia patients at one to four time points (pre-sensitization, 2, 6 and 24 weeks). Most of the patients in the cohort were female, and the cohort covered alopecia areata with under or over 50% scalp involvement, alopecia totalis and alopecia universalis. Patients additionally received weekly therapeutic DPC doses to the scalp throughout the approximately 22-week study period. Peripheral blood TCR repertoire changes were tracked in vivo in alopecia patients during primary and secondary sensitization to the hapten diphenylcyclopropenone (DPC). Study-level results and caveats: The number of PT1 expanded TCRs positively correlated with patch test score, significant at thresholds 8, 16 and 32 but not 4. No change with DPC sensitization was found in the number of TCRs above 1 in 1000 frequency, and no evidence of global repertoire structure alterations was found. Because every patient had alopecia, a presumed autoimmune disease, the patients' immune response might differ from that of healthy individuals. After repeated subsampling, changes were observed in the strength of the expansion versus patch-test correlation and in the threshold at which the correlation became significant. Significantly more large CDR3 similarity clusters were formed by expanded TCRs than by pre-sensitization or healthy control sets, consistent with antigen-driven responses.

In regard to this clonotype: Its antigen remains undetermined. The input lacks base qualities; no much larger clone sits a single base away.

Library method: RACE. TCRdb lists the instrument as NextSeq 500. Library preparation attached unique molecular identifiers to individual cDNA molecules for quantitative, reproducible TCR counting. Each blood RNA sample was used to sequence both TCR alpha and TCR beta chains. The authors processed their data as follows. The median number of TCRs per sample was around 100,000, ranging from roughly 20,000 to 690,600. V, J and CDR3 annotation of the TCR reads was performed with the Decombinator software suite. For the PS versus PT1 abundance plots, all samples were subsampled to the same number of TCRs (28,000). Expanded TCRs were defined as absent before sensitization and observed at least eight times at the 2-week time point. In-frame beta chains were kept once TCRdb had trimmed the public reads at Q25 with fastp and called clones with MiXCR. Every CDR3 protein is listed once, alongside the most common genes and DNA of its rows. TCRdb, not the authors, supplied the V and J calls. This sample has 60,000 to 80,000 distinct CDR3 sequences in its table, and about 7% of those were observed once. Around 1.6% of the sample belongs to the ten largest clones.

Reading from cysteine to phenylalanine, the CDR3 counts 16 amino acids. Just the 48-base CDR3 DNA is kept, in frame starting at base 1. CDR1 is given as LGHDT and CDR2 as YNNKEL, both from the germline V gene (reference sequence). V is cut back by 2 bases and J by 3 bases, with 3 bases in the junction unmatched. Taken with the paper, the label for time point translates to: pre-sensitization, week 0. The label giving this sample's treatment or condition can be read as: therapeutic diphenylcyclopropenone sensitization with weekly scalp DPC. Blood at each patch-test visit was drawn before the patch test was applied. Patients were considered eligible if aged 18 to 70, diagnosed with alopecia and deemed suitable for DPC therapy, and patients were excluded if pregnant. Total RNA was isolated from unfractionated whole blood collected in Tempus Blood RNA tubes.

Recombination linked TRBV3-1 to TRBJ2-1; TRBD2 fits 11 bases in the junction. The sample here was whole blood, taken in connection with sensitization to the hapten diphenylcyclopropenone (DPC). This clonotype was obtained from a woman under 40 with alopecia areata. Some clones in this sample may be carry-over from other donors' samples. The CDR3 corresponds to CASSQRTSGHYNEQFF. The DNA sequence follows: TGTGCCAGCAGCCAAAGGACTAGCGGGCACTACAATGAGCAGTTCTTC.